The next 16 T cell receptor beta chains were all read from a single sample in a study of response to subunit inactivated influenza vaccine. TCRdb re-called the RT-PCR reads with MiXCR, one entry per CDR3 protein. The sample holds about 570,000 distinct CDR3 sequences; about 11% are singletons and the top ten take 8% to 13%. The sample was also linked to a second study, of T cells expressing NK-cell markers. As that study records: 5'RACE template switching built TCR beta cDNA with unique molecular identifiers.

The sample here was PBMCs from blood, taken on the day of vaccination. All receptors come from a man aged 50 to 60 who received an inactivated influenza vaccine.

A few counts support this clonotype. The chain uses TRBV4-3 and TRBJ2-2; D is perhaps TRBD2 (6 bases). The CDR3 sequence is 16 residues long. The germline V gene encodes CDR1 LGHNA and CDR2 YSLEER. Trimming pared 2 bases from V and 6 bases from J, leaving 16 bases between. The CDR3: CASSQSRGSLAGELFF. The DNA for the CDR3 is TGCGCCAGCAGCCAATCCCGGGGGTCCCTCGCCGGGGAGCTGTTTTTT.

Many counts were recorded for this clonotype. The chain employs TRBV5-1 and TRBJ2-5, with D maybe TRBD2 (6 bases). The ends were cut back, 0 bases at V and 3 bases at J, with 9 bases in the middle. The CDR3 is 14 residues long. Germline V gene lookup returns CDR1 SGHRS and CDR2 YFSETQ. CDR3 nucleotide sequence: TGCGCCAGCAGCTTGGAGCGGGTGGAAGAGACCCAGTACTTC. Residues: CASSLERVEETQYF.

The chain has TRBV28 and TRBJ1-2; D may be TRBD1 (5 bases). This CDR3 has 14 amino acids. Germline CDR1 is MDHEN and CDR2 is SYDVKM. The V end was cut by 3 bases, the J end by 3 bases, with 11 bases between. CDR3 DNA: TGTGCCAGCAGTTTCTCAGGGCCCTACTATGGCTACACCTTC. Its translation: CASSFSGPYYGYTF.

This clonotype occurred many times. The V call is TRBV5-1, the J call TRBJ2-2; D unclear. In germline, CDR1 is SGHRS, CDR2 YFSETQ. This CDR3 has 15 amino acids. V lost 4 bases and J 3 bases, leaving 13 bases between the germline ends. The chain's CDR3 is CASSLGDTDTGELFF. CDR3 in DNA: TGCGCCAGCAGCCTGGGCGATACCGACACCGGGGAGCTGTTTTTT.

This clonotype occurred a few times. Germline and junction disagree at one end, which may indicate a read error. The CDR3 DNA is TGTGCCAGCAGCGTAGCGGGGGTTTACAATGAGCAGTTCTTC. Translating it yields CASSVAGVYNEQFF. This chain joins TRBV11-1 and TRBJ2-1; TRBD2 matches 9 bases. The CDR3 is made up of 14 amino acids. Germline V CDR1 and CDR2: SGHAT, FQDESV (reference sequence).

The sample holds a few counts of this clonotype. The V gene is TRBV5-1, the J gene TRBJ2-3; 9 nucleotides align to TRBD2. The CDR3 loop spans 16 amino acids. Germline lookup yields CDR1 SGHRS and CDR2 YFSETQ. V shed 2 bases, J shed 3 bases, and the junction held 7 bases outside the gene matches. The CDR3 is CASSFIAGVATDTQYF. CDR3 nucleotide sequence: TGCGCCAGCAGCTTTATAGCGGGAGTGGCGACAGATACGCAGTATTTT.

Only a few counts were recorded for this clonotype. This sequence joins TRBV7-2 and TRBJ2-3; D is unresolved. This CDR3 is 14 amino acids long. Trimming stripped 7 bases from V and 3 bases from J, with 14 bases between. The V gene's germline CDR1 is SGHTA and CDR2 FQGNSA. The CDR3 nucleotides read TGTGCCAGCACCGAGGTCCTGATTACAGATACGCAGTATTTT. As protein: CASTEVLITDTQYF.

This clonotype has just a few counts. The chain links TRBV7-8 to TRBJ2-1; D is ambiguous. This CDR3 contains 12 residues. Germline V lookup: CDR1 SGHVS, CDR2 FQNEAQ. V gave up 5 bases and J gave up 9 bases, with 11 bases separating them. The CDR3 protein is CASSLLGLEQFF. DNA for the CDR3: TGTGCCAGCAGCCTACTTGGTCTTGAGCAGTTCTTC.

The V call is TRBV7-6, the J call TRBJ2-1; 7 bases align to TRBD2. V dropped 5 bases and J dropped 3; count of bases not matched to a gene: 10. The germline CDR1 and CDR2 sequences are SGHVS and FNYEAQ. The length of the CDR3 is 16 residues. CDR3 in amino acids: CASSPTSVKGYNEQFF. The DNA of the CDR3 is TGTGCCAGCAGCCCTACTAGCGTTAAGGGCTACAATGAGCAGTTCTTC.

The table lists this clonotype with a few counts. CDR3 residues: CASSFVRGGEFF. The CDR3 DNA is TGTGCCAGCAGCTTCGTCCGTGGGGGAGAGTTCTTC. The V and J genes are TRBV5-6 and TRBJ2-1; either TRBD1 or TRBD2 may fit D (5 bases each). Trimming removed 2 bases at V and 14 bases at J, with 14 bases between. The CDR3 has 12 residues. Germline loops: CDR1 SGHDT, CDR2 YYEEEE.

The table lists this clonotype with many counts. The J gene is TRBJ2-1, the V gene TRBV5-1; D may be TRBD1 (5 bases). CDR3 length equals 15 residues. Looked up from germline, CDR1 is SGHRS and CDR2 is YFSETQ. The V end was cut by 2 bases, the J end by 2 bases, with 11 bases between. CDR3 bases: TGCGCCAGCAGCTTTGACAGTCACGCCTACAATGAGCAGTTCTTC. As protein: CASSFDSHAYNEQFF.

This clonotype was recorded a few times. The CDR3 nucleotides are TGTGCCACCGCCCCTGACAGCGGGTACAATGAGCAGTTCTTC. Translating it yields CATAPDSGYNEQFF. The chain has TRBV28 and TRBJ2-1, with D possibly being TRBD2 (6 bases). The CDR3 runs to 14 residues. Germline V gene data show CDR1 as MDHEN and CDR2 as SYDVKM. Between the trimmed V and J ends, which lost 10 bases and 4 bases, there was a span of 17 bases.

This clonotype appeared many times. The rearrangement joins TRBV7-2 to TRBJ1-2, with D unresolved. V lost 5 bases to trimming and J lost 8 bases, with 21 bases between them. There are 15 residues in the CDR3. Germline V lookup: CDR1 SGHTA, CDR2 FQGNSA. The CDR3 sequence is CASSPTTGIFEGYTF. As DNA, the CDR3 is TGTGCCAGCAGCCCAACGACGGGGATATTTGAGGGCTACACCTTC.

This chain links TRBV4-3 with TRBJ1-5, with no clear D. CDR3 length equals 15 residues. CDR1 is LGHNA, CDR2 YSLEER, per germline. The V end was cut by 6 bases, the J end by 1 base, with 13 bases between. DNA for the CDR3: TGCGCCAGCAGTCTGTGGTGGGGAAGCAATCAGCCCCAGCATTTT. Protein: CASSLWWGSNQPQHF.

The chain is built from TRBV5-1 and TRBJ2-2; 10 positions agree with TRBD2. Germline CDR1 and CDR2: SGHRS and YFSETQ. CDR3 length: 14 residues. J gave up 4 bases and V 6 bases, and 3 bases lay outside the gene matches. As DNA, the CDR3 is TGCGCCAGCACTAGCGGGAGTGGCACCGGGGAGCTGTTTTTT. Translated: CASTSGSGTGELFF.

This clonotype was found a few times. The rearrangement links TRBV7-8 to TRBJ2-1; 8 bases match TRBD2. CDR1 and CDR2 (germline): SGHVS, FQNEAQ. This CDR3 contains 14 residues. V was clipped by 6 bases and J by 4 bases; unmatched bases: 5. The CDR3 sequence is CASRLIAGYNEQFF. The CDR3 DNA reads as TGTGCCAGCAGACTAATAGCGGGGTACAATGAGCAGTTCTTC.